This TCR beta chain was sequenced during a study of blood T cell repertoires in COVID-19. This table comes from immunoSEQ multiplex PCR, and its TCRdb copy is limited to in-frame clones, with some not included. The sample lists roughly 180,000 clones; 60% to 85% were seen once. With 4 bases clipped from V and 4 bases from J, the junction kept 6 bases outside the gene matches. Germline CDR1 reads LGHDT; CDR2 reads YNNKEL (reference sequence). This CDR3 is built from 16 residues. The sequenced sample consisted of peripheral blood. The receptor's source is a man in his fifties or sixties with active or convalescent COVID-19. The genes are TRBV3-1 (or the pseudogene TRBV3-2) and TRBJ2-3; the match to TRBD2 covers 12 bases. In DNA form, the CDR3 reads TGTGCCAGCAGCCGACGAAGACTAGCGGGAGCAGATACGCAGTATTTT. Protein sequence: CASSRRRLAGADTQYF.